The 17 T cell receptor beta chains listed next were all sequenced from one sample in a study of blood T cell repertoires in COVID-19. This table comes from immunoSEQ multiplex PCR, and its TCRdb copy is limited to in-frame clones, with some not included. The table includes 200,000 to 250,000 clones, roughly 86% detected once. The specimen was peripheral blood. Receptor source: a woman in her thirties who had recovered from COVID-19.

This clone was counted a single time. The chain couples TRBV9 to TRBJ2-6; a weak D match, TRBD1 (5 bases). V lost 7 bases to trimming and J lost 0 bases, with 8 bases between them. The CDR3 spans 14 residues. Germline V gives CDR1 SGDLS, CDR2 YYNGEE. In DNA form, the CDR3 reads TGTGCCAGCGGGGCGAGCTCTGGGGCCAACGTCCTGACTTTC. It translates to CASGASSGANVLTF. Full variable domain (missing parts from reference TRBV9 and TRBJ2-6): DSGVTQTPKHLITATGQRVTLRCSPRSGDLSVYWYQQSLDQGLQFLIQYYNGEERAKGNILERFSAQQFPDLHSELNLSSLELGDSALYFCASGASSGANVLTFGAGSRLTVL.

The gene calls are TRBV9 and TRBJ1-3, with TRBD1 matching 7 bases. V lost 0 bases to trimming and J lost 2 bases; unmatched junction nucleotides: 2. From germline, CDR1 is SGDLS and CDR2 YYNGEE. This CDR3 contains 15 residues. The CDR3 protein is CASSVEQGAGNTIYF. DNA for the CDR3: TGTGCCAGCAGCGTAGAGCAGGGGGCTGGAAACACCATATATTTT.

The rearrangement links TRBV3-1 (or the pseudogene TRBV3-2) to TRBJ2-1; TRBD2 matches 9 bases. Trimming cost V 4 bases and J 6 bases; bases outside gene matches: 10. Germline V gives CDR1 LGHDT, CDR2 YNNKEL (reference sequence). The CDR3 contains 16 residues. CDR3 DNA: TGTGCCAGCAGCCCCTTTTTGCGGGGGGGTTCCAATGAGCAGTTCTTC. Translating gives CASSPFLRGGSNEQFF.

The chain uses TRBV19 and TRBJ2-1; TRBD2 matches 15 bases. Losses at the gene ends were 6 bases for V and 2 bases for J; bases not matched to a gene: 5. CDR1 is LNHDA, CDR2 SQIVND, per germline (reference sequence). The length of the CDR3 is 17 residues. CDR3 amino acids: CASRRTSGGAPYNEQFF. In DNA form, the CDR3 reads TGTGCCAGTAGGAGGACTAGCGGGGGGGCCCCCTACAATGAGCAGTTCTTC.

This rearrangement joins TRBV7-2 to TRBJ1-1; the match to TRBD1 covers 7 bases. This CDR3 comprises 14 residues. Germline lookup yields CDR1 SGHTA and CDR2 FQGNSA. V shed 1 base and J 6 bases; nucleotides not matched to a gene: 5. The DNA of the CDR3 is TGTGCCAGCAGCTTAGTTGGGCAGGGGGCTGAAGCTTTCTTT. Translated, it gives CASSLVGQGAEAFF. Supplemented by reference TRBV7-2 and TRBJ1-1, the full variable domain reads GAGVSQSPSNKVTEKGKDVELRCDPISGHTALYWYRQSLGQGLEFLIYFQGNSAPDKSGLPSDRFSAERTGGSVSTLTIQRTQQEDSAVYLCASSLVGQGAEAFFGQGTRLTVV.

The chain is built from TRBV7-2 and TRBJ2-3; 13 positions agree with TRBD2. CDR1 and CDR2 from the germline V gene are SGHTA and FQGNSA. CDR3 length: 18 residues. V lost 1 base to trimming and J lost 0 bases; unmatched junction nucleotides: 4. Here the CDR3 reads CASSLGLAGGPSTDTQYF. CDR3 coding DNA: TGTGCCAGCAGCTTAGGACTAGCGGGGGGTCCCAGCACAGATACGCAGTATTTT.

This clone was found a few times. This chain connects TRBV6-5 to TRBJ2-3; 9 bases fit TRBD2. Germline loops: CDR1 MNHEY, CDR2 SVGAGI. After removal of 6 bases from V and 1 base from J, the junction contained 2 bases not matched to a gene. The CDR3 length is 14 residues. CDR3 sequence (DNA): TGTGCCAGCAGGGCGGGGGGGGGCACAGATACGCAGTATTTT. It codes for CASRAGGGTDTQYF.

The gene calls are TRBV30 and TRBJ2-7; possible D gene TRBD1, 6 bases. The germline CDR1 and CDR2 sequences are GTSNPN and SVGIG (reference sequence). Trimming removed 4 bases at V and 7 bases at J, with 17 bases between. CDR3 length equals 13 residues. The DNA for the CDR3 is TGTGCCTGGAATTGGGCAGGGGATCGGGAGCAGTACTTC. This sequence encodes CAWNWAGDREQYF.

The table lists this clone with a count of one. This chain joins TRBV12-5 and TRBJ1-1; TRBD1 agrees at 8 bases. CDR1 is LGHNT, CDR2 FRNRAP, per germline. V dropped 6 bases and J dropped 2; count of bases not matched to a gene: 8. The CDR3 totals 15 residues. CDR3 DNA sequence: TGTGCTAGTGGCCATGGACAGGGCGTAAACACTGAAGCTTTCTTT. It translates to CASGHGQGVNTEAFF. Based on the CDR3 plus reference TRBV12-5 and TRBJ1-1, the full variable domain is DARVTQTPRHKVTEMGQEVTMRCQPILGHNTVFWYRQTMMQGLELLAYFRNRAPLDDSGMPKDRFSAEMPDATLATLKIQPSEPRDSAVYFCASGHGQGVNTEAFFGQGTRLTVV.

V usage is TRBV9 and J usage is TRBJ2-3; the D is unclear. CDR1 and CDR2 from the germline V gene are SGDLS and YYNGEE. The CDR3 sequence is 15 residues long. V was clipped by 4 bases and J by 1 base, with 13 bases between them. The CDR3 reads CASSLSPRGTDTQYF. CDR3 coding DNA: TGTGCCAGCAGCCTCTCACCAAGAGGCACAGATACGCAGTATTTT. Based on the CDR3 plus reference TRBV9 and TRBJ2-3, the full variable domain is DSGVTQTPKHLITATGQRVTLRCSPRSGDLSVYWYQQSLDQGLQFLIQYYNGEERAKGNILERFSAQQFPDLHSELNLSSLELGDSALYFCASSLSPRGTDTQYFGPGTRLTVL.

DNA of the CDR3: TGTGCCAGCAGCTTAACCGGGACAGGGGAGCAGTTCTTC. Its translation is CASSLTGTGEQFF. The rearrangement links TRBV11-3 to TRBJ2-1; 9 bases align to TRBD1. After removal of 2 bases from V and 10 bases from J, the junction contained 3 bases not matched to a gene. CDR1 is SGHNT, CDR2 YENEEA, per germline. The CDR3 consists of 13 residues.

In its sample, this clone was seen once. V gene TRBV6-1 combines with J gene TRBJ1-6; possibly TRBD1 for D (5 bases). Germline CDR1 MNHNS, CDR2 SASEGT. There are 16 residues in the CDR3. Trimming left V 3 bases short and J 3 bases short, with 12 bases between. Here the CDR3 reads CASSEEGRFYNSPLHF. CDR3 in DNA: TGTGCCAGCAGTGAGGAGGGACGGTTCTATAATTCACCCCTCCACTTT.

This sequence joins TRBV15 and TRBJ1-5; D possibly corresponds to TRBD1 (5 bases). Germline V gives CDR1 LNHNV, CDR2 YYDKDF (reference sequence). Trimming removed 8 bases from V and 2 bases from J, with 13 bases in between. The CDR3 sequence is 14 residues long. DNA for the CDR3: TGTGCCACCCAGGGCGGGGGAGGCAATCAGCCCCAGCATTTT. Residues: CATQGGGGNQPQHF. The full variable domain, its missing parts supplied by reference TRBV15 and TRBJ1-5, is DAMVIQNPRYQVTQFGKPVTLSCSQTLNHNVMYWYQQKSSQAPKLLFHYYDKDFNNEADTPDNFQSRRPNTSFCFLDIRSPGLGDTAMYLCATQGGGGNQPQHFGDGTRLSIL.

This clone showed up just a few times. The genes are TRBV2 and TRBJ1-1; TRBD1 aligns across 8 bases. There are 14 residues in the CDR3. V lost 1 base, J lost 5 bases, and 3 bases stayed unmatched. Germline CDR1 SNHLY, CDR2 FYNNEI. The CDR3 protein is CASSEGQGWTEAFF. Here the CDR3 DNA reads TGTGCCAGCAGTGAAGGACAGGGGTGGACTGAAGCTTTCTTT. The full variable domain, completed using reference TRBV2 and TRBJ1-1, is EPEVTQTPSHQVTQMGQEVILRCVPISNHLYFYWYRQILGQKVEFLVSFYNNEISEKSEIFDDQFSVERPDGSNFTLKIRSTKLEDSAMYFCASSEGQGWTEAFFGQGTRLTVV.

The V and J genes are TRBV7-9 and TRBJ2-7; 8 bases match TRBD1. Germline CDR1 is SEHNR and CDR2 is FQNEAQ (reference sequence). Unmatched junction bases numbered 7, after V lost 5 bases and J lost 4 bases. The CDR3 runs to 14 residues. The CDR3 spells CASSTGQGVYEQYF. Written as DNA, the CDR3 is TGTGCCAGCAGCACCGGACAGGGAGTTTACGAGCAGTACTTC.

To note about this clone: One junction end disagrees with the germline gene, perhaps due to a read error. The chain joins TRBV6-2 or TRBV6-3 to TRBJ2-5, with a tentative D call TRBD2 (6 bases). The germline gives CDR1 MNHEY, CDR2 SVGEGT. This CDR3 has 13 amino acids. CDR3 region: CASSSQMTGTHNF. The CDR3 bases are TGTGCCAGCAGTTCCCAAATGACCGGGACTCATAACTTC.

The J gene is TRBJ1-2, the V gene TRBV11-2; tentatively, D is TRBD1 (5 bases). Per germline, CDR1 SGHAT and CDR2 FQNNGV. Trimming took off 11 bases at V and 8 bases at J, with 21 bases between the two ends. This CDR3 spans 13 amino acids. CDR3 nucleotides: TGTGCCGGATCTTGGGGCTCCGGTGAGGGCTACACCTTC. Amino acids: CAGSWGSGEGYTF.